This entry lists 12 T cell receptor beta chains sequenced from one sample in a study of T-cell memory formation after mild COVID-19. MiXCR, run by TCRdb on the 5' RACE reads, gives a single entry per CDR3 protein. The sample contains a few hundred thousand distinct CDR3 sequences, roughly 21% of which appear only once. Material for sequencing was PBMCs or a T cell subset sorted from them (not recorded which). Every receptor here comes from an adult woman who had mild COVID-19 (a few samples of this study predate the infection). Cell type and time point are not known.

This clonotype came up a few times. This chain links TRBV4-1 with TRBJ2-5, with D unresolved. The CDR3 has 16 amino acids. Germline loops: CDR1 MGHRA, CDR2 YSYEKL. V was cut by 1 base and J by 5 bases, with 17 bases left in between. CDR3 in DNA: TGCGCCAGCAGCCAAGTTGGTGCAGCCGGTAGGGAGACCCAGTACTTC. Translation: CASSQVGAAGRETQYF.

This chain connects TRBV24-1 to TRBJ1-5; D might be TRBD1 (5 bases). The CDR3 has 14 amino acids. The V end was cut by 3 bases, the J end by 10 bases, with 15 bases between. Germline V gives CDR1 KGHDR, CDR2 SFDVKD. The CDR3 protein is CATSDTGTPGPQHF. The DNA for the CDR3 is TGTGCCACCAGTGATACGGGGACCCCAGGACCCCAGCATTTT.

V gene TRBV9 combines with J gene TRBJ2-1; 14 positions match TRBD2. Trimming removed 3 bases from V and 1 base from J; junction bases left unmatched: 6. Germline V gene lookup returns CDR1 SGDLS and CDR2 YYNGEE. The CDR3 runs to 18 residues. The CDR3 nucleotides read TGTGCCAGCAGCGCCTTAAGGACTAGCGGGAGGTCCTACAATGAGCAGTTCTTC. This gives the protein CASSALRTSGRSYNEQFF.

This clonotype was found a few times. The chain carries TRBV20-1 and TRBJ2-1, with D unresolved. This CDR3 comprises 11 residues. V was pared by 6 bases and J by 6 bases, with 9 bases between. Per the germline V gene, CDR1 is DFQATT and CDR2 is SNEGSKA (reference sequence). The chain's CDR3 is CSASYVNEQFF. The CDR3 region has the DNA TGCAGTGCCTCGTATGTCAATGAGCAGTTCTTC.

The sample holds a few counts of this clonotype. This rearrangement joins TRBV12-3 or TRBV12-4 to TRBJ1-1; D perhaps matches TRBD1 (6 bases). The ends were cut back, 6 bases at V and 4 bases at J, with 18 bases in the middle. This CDR3 has 15 amino acids. The chain's CDR3 is CASRPQGLVGTEAFF. CDR3 nucleotides: TGTGCCAGCAGACCACAGGGATTGGTTGGCACTGAAGCTTTCTTT.

The sample holds a few counts of this clonotype. V and J are TRBV25-1 and TRBJ2-7; 7 bases fit TRBD1. This CDR3 contains 16 residues. The germline CDR1 and CDR2 sequences are MGHDK and SYGVNS. V trimming: 1 base; J trimming: 0 bases; junction bases outside the gene matches: 6. CDR3 region: CASSESRTGSSYEQYF. For the CDR3, the DNA is TGTGCCAGCAGTGAATCACGGACAGGCAGCTCCTACGAGCAGTACTTC.

The chain is built from TRBV12-3 or TRBV12-4 and TRBJ2-7, with a possible D match to TRBD1 (6 bases). The CDR3 is made up of 14 amino acids. Trimming left V 4 bases short and J 2 bases short, with 12 bases between. CDR3 DNA: TGTGCCAGCAGTTCCAGGGACAAGACCTACGAGCAGTACTTC. This translates into CASSSRDKTYEQYF.

This clonotype came up a few times. J is TRBJ2-7 and V is TRBV2; 7 nucleotides line up with TRBD1. Trimming at V came to 7 bases and at J to 5 bases, leaving 5 bases not matched to a gene. The germline V gene encodes CDR1 SNHLY and CDR2 FYNNEI. The CDR3 consists of 12 residues. CDR3 region: CASTDRVNEQYF. CDR3 DNA: TGTGCCAGCACCGACAGGGTCAACGAGCAGTACTTC.

This clonotype was seen a few times. The chain recombines TRBV19 with TRBJ2-1, with D perhaps TRBD1 (7 bases). This CDR3 comprises 15 residues. Germline CDR1 LNHDA, CDR2 SQIVND (reference sequence). V was trimmed by 2 bases and J by 4 bases, leaving 12 bases between them. CDR3 bases: TGTGCCAGTAGTATAAGCCAGGGGGGATACAATGAGCAGTTCTTC. Translated: CASSISQGGYNEQFF. Supplemented by reference TRBV19 and TRBJ2-1, the full variable domain reads DGGITQSPKYLFRKEGQNVTLSCEQNLNHDAMYWYRQDPGQGLRLIYYSQIVNDFQKGDIAEGYSVSREKKESFPLTVTSAQKNPTAFYLCASSISQGGYNEQFFGPGTRLTVL.

This clonotype turned up a few times. This chain connects TRBV10-3 to TRBJ2-5; D may be TRBD1 (5 bases). Trimming removed 8 bases from V and 4 bases from J, with 11 bases in between. Germline V lookup: CDR1 ENHRY, CDR2 SYGVKD. The CDR3 extends over 12 amino acids. CDR3 in amino acids: CAIAWGRETQYF. CDR3 nucleotide sequence: TGTGCCATCGCCTGGGGCAGAGAGACCCAGTACTTC.

The chain recombines TRBV11-2 with TRBJ2-3; D is perhaps TRBD1 (6 bases). CDR1 and CDR2 from the germline V gene are SGHAT and FQNNGV. CDR3 length: 16 amino acids. V lost 0 bases and J lost 4, with 14 bases in between. The CDR3 reads CASSLEGQGGADTQYF. The CDR3 region has the DNA TGTGCCAGCAGCTTAGAGGGACAAGGGGGTGCAGATACGCAGTATTTT.

The rearrangement links TRBV29-1 to TRBJ1-2; no clear D. Per the germline V gene, CDR1 is SQVTM and CDR2 is ANQGSEA. Trimming pared 0 bases from V and 0 bases from J, leaving 11 bases between. The CDR3 is made up of 15 amino acids. The CDR3 bases are TGCAGCGTTGAAGAACGGCACCCTTCTAACTATGGCTACACCTTC. It encodes CSVEERHPSNYGYTF.